These T cell receptor beta chains were read from a single sample in a study of blood T cell repertoires in COVID-19. Sequencing used immunoSEQ multiplex PCR; TCRdb keeps in-frame clones, though not all of them. Of tens of thousands of clones detected, approximately 90% appear once; the ten largest clones hold approximately 6.2%. Sequencing was carried out using peripheral blood. These receptors all stem from a man aged 40-55 years with acute or convalescent COVID-19. Both conserved end residues are part of each CDR3. Fields, in order: V gene, J gene, clone size, D gene, CDR3 DNA, CDR3 protein. A D gene is named only where the DNA matches it firmly. Clone sizes are given selectively: once, few, many, or a class where the clone is expanded.

TRBV21-1,TRBJ2-7,-,-,TGTGCCAGCAAAAGGGCAGGGGTAACCTACGAGCAGTACTTC,CASKRAGVTYEQYF
TRBV18,TRBJ2-7,-,TRBD2,TGTGCCAGCTCCCCCGGGACTAACCCTTACGAGCAGTACTTC,CASSPGTNPYEQYF
TRBV21-1,TRBJ2-1,-,-,TGTGCCAGCAGCAAAGAGAAGGGAGCGCGTGAGCAGTTCTTC,CASSKEKGAREQFF
TRBV4-1,TRBJ1-3,-,-,TGCGCCAGCAGCCAACAGGACTCTGGAAACACCATATATTTT,CASSQQDSGNTIYF
TRBV30,TRBJ2-1,-,TRBD1,TGTGCCTGGACTTGGGGTGACAGGGGGCTTTGGGAGCAGTTCTTC,CAWTWGDRGLWEQFF
TRBV12-3/TRBV12-4,TRBJ1-1,-,-,TGTGCCAGCAGCAGCCTAGGGGGCACTGAAGCTTTCTTT,CASSSLGGTEAFF
TRBV5-6,TRBJ2-5,once,-,TGTGCCAGCAGCCGGAGGCGGTTTTCAGGTCAAGAGACCCAGTACTTC,CASSRRRFSGQETQYF
TRBV15,TRBJ2-1,-,TRBD2,TGTGCCACCAGCAGATCCCGGACTAGCGGGAGAGGAAATGAGCAGTTCTTC,CATSRSRTSGRGNEQFF
TRBV27,TRBJ2-3,-,TRBD2,TGTGCCAGCAGTACGCGGACTAGCGGGATTCCAGATACGCAGTATTTT,CASSTRTSGIPDTQYF
TRBV6-4,TRBJ1-5,-,-,TGTAAAGAGACCGGCCGGGACAATCAGCCCCAGCATTTT,CKETGRDNQPQHF
TRBV11-2,TRBJ2-3,-,-,TGTGCCAGCAGCTTGGAAACAGGGTACACAGATACGCAGTATTTT,CASSLETGYTDTQYF
TRBV19,TRBJ1-1,-,-,TGTGCCAGTAGTATGTCGACAGCTTCGAACACTGAAGCTTTCTTT,CASSMSTASNTEAFF
TRBV5-4,TRBJ2-2,-,-,TGTGCCAGCAGCTTGCTGGGGGCCGGCACCGGGGAGCTGTTTTTT,CASSLLGAGTGELFF
TRBV10-2,TRBJ1-1,-,-,TGCGCCAGCAGGGACACAATAATGAACACTGAAGCTTTCTTT,CASRDTIMNTEAFF
TRBV18,TRBJ2-1,-,-,TGTGCCAGCTCACTGGGGCGAAACAATGAGCAGTTCTTC,CASSLGRNNEQFF
TRBV7-2,TRBJ1-6,-,TRBD1,TGTGCCAGCAGCTTCGACAGGGGGCTTAATTCACCCCTCCACTTT,CASSFDRGLNSPLHF
TRBV10-3,TRBJ1-2,-,-,TGTGCCACCAATCGAGCCGGGGGGGAGTATGGCTACACCTTC,CATNRAGGEYGYTF
TRBV6-1,TRBJ2-2,-,TRBD1,TGTGCCAGCATTGATACAGGGGGAGAACAGGGGGAGCTGTTTTTT,CASIDTGGEQGELFF
TRBV29-1,TRBJ1-4,few,-,TGCAGCGTTGAAGGTACGAGTACCGATGAAAAACTGTTTTTT,CSVEGTSTDEKLFF
TRBV7-2,TRBJ2-5,-,TRBD2,TGTGCCAGCAGGAGGGGACTAGCGGGAGGGCAAAAGACCCAGTACTTC,CASRRGLAGGQKTQYF
TRBV5-1,TRBJ2-2,-,TRBD2,TGCGCCAGCAGTTTTCTAGCGGGAGGATCCACCGGGGAGCTGTTTTTT,CASSFLAGGSTGELFF
TRBV19,TRBJ1-2,-,TRBD1,TGTGCCAGTAGTATACCGGGACAGCCATATGGCTACACCTTC,CASSIPGQPYGYTF
TRBV7-2,TRBJ2-2,-,TRBD2,TGTGCCAGCAGCCCCAGGACTAGCGTTCCCGGGGAGCTGTTTTTT,CASSPRTSVPGELFF
TRBV5-1,TRBJ1-3,-,-,TGCGCCAGCAGCTTGGAACAGCTTGGAAACACCATATATTTT,CASSLEQLGNTIYF
TRBV5-4,TRBJ2-1,-,-,TGTGCCAGCAGCTTGGCGGCTAGCCGTGACAATGAGCAGTTCTTC,CASSLAASRDNEQFF
TRBV27,TRBJ2-7,-,-,TGTGCCAGCAGTTTAGGGCGGGCCCCCTCCTACGAGCAGTACTTC,CASSLGRAPSYEQYF
TRBV18,TRBJ1-5,-,TRBD1,TGTGCCAGCTCACTAGCGACAGGGACCGATCAGCCCCAGCATTTT,CASSLATGTDQPQHF
TRBV12-3/TRBV12-4,TRBJ2-1,-,-,TGTGCCAGCAGTTTAGGGGTCCCAGGGGGGCGGTTCTTC,CASSLGVPGGRFF
TRBV4-2,TRBJ2-1,-,TRBD1,TGTGCCAGCAGCCAAGATGTAAGGACAGGGAAGACGGATGAGCAGTTCTTC,CASSQDVRTGKTDEQFF
TRBV29-1,TRBJ2-1,-,TRBD2,TGCAGCGTTGAGGGGACTAGCGATGAGCAGTTCTTC,CSVEGTSDEQFF
TRBV7-9,TRBJ2-7,-,TRBD2,TGTGCCAGCAGCTCCGTAGCGGGAGCGGGAGAGCAGTACTTC,CASSSVAGAGEQYF
TRBV5-6,TRBJ2-2,-,-,TGTGCCAGCAGCGTAGGCTTTCTAGCGCAGCCCGGGGAGCTGTTTTTT,CASSVGFLAQPGELFF